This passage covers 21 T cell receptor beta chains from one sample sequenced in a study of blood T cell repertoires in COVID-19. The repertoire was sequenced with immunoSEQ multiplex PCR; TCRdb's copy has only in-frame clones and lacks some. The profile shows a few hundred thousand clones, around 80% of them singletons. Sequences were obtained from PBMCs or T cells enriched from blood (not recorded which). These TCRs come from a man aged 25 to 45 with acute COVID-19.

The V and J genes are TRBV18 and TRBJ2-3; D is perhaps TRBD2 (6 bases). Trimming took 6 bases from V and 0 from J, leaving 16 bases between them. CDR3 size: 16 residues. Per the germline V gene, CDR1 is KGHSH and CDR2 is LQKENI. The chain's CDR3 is CASSTLAGPSTDTQYF. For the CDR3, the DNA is TGTGCCAGCTCTACCCTGGCGGGACCTAGCACAGATACGCAGTATTTT. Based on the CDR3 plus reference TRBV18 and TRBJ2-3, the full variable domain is NAGVMQNPRHLVRRRGQEARLRCSPMKGHSHVYWYRQLPEEGLKFMVYLQKENIIDESGMPKERFSAEFPKEGPSILRIQQVVRGDSAAYFCASSTLAGPSTDTQYFGPGTRLTVL.

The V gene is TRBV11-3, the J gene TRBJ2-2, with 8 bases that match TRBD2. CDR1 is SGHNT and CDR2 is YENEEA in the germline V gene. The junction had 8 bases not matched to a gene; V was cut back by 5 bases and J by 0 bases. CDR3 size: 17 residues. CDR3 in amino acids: CASSPGLGKTNTGELFF. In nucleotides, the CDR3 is TGTGCCAGCAGCCCGGGACTAGGGAAAACGAACACCGGGGAGCTGTTTTTT.

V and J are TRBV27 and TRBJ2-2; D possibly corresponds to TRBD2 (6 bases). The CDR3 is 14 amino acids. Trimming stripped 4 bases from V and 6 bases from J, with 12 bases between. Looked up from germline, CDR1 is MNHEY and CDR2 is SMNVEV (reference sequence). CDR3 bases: TGTGCCAGCAGTTGGAGGTGGGGGGCCGGGGAGCTGTTTTTT. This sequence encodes CASSWRWGAGELFF.

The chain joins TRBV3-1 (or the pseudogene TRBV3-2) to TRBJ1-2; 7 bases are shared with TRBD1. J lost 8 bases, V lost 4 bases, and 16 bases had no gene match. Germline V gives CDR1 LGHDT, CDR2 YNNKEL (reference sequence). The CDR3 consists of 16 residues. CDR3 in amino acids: CASSLLTDRPRGGYTF. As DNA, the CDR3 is TGTGCCAGCAGCCTGCTGACGGACAGGCCTCGGGGAGGCTACACCTTC.

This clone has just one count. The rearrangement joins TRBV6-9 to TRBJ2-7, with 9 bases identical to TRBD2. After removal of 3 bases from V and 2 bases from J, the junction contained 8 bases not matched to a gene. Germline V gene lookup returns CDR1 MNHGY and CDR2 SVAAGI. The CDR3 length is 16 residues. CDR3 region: CASSYHCGRGPYEQYV. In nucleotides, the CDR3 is TGTGCCAGCAGTTACCACTGCGGGAGGGGGCCCTACGAGCAGTACGTC.

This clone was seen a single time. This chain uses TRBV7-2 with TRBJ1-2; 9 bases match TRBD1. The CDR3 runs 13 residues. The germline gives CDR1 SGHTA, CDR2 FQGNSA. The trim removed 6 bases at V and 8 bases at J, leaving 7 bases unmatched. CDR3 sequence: CASREDRGGGYTF. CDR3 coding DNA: TGTGCCAGCAGAGAGGACAGGGGCGGAGGCTACACCTTC.

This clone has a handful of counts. CDR3 sequence (DNA): TGTGCCAGTAGTATAGGTGCGGATTATGGCTACACCTTC. This codes for CASSIGADYGYTF. V is TRBV19 and J is TRBJ1-2; D uncertain. V lost 1 base to trimming and J lost 5 bases, with 8 bases between them. This CDR3 contains 13 residues. The germline gives CDR1 LNHDA, CDR2 SQIVND (reference sequence).

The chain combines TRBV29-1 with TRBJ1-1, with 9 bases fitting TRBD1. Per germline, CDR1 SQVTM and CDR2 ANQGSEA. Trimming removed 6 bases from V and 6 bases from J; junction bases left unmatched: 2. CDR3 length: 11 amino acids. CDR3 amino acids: CSVNRGPEAFF. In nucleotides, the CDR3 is TGCAGCGTGAACAGGGGGCCTGAAGCTTTCTTT. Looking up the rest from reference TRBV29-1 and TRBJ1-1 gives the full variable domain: SAVISQKPSRDICQRGTSLTIQCQVDSQVTMMFWYRQQPGQSLTLIATANQGSEATYESGFVIDKFPISRPNLTFSTLTVSNMSPEDSSIYLCSVNRGPEAFFGQGTRLTVV.

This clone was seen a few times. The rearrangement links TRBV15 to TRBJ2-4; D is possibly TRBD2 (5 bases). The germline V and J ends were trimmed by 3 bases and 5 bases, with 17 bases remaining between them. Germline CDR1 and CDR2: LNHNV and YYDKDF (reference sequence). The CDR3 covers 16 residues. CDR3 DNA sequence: TGTGCCACCAGCAGGGGTCGGGGAGAGGCCCAAAACATTCAGTACTTC. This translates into CATSRGRGEAQNIQYF.

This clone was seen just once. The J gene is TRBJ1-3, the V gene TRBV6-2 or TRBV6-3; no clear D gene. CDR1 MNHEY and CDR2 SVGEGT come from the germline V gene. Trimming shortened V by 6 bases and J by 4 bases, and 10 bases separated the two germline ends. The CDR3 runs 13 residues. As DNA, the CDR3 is TGTGCCAGCAGCCCCTTCGTCGGAAACACCATATATTTT. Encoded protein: CASSPFVGNTIYF.

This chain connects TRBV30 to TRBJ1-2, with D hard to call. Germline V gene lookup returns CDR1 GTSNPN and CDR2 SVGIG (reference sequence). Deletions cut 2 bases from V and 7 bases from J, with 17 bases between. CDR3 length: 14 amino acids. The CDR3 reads CAWSNLGVLSGYTF. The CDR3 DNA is TGTGCCTGGAGTAATTTGGGCGTTTTGTCTGGCTACACCTTC.

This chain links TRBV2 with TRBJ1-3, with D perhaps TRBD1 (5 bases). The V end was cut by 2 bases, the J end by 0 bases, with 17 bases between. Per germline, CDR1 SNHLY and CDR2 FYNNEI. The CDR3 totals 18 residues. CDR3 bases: TGTGCCAGCAGTGAAAGGAGGGCAGGGATAAACTCTGGAAACACCATATATTTT. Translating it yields CASSERRAGINSGNTIYF.

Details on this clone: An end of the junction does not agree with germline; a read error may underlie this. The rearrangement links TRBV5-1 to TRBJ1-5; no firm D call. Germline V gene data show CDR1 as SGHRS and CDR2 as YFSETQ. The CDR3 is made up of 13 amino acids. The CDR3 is CASSPNGDQPQHF. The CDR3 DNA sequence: TGTGCCAGCAGCCCAAACGGGGATCAGCCCCAGCATTTT.

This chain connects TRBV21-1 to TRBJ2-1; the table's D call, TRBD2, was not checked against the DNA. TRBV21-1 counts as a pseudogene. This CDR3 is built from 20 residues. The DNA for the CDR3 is TGTGCCAGCAGCAAAAAGGGGACTAGCGGTGGCGTAAGCTCCTACAATGAGCAGTTCTTC. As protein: CASSKKGTSGGVSSYNEQFF.

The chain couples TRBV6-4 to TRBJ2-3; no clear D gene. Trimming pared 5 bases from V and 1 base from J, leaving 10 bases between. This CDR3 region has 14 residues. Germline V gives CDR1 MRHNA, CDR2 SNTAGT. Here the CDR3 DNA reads TGTGCCAGCAGTACCGGAACAGGCACAGATACGCAGTATTTT. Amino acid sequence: CASSTGTGTDTQYF.

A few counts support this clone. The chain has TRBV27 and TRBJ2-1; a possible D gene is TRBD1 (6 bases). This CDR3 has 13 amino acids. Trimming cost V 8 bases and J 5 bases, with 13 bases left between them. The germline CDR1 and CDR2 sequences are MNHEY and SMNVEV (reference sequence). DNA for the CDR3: TGTGCCAGCGCACAGGGACCCCACAATGAGCAGTTCTTC. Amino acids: CASAQGPHNEQFF.

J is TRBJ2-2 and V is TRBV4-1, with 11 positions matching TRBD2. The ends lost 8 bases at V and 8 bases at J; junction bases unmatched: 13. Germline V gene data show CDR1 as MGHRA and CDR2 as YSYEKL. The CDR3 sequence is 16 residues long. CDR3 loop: CASAGLAGGRGGELFF. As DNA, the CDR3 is TGCGCCAGCGCGGGGCTAGCGGGAGGCAGGGGAGGGGAGCTGTTTTTT.

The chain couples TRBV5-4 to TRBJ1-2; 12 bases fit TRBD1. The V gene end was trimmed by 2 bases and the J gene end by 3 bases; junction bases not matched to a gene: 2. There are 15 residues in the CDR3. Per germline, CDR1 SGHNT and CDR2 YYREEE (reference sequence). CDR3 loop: CASSFRDRGHYGYTF. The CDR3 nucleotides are TGTGCCAGCAGCTTCCGGGACAGGGGGCACTATGGCTACACCTTC.

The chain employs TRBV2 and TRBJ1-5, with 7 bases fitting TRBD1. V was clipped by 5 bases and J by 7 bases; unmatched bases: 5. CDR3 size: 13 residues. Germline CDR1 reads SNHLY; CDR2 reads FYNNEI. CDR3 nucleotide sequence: TGTGCCAGCAGTCCACAGGGGCGGCAGCCCCAGCATTTT. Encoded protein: CASSPQGRQPQHF.

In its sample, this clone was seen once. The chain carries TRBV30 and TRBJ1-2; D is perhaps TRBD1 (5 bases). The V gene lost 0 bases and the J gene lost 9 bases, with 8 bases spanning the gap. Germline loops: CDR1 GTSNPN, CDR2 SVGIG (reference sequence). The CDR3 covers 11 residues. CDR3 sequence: CAWSVSGSYTF. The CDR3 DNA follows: TGTGCCTGGAGTGTCTCAGGGAGCTACACCTTC.

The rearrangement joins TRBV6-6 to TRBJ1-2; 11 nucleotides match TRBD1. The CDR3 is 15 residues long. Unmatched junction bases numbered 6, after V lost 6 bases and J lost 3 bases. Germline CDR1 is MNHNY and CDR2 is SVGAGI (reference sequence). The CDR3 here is CASRIGTGGDYGYTF. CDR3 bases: TGTGCCAGCAGAATAGGGACAGGGGGAGACTATGGCTACACCTTC.